Listed here is a single T cell receptor beta chain. This record comes from a study of blood T cell repertoires in COVID-19. Study overall: The origin of the acute and convalescent COVID-19 samples was the United States, Italy and Spain. The cDNA or gDNA used as material had been derived from T cells, B-cell-depleted T cells, or PBMCs.

Per the original data handling: Amplifying reference gene primers gave estimates of nucleated cell counts. This table comes from immunoSEQ multiplex PCR, and its TCRdb copy is limited to in-frame clones, with some not included. V and J calls and clone size follow that table, whereas D and trimming were derived from the DNA. The sample has 300,000 to 400,000 clones, about 87% seen once; the top ten hold about 6%. CDR3 length: 14 amino acids. Germline V gives CDR1 PRHDT, CDR2 FYEKMQ (reference sequence). Trimming took 5 bases from V and 3 from J; bases not matched to a gene: 3. Followed longitudinally, the Seattle patients had been enrolled during active infection.

Source material: peripheral blood. This TCR derives from a woman aged 50 to 65 with COVID-19, enrolled during active disease. This chain joins TRBV13 and TRBJ2-4; 8 positions agree with TRBD1. The CDR3: CASSLGQGKNIQYF. CDR3 nucleotide sequence: TGTGCCAGCAGCCTCGGACAGGGCAAAAACATTCAGTACTTC.